Below are 9 T cell receptor beta chains sequenced from a single sample in a study of response to subunit inactivated influenza vaccine. TCRdb used MiXCR to reprocess the RT-PCR reads, holding one entry per CDR3 protein. The table shows roughly 700,000 distinct CDR3 sequences, with approximately 15% occurring only once. The sample here was PBMCs from blood, taken 14 to 15 days before vaccination. The origin of the receptors is a man aged 50-59 years who received an inactivated influenza vaccine.

The V call is TRBV6-2 or TRBV6-3, the J call TRBJ1-5, with a possible D match to TRBD1 (6 bases). CDR3 length: 14 residues. CDR1 and CDR2 (germline): MNHEY, SVGEGT. The germline V and J ends were trimmed by 0 bases and 7 bases, with 10 bases remaining between them. The CDR3 loop is CASSYSGGRQPQHF. CDR3 DNA sequence: TGTGCCAGCAGTTACTCGGGGGGCAGACAGCCCCAGCATTTT.

The chain carries TRBV5-1 and TRBJ1-2; D gene unclear. Trimming removed 0 bases from V and 1 base from J, with 7 bases in between. The germline V gene encodes CDR1 SGHRS and CDR2 YFSETQ. The length of the CDR3 is 14 residues. DNA of the CDR3: TGCGCCAGCAGCTTGGCCACTAGTAACTATGGCTACACCTTC. As protein: CASSLATSNYGYTF.

This clonotype was recorded many times. The chain uses TRBV15 and TRBJ2-5, with 10 bases matching TRBD2. This CDR3 spans 16 amino acids. With 0 bases clipped from V and 2 bases from J, the junction kept 3 bases outside the gene matches. Germline loops: CDR1 LNHNV, CDR2 YYDKDF (reference sequence). CDR3 sequence: CATSRDPAGGQETQYF. The CDR3, as DNA: TGTGCCACCAGCAGAGATCCAGCGGGAGGGCAAGAGACCCAGTACTTC.

This clonotype was detected only a few times. The gene calls are TRBV12-3 or TRBV12-4 and TRBJ1-3; no reliable D call. CDR3 size: 12 residues. V was pared by 6 bases and J by 3 bases, with 6 bases between. In DNA form, the CDR3 reads TGTGCCAGCAGAACCGGTGGAAACACCATATATTTT. Encoded protein: CASRTGGNTIYF.

This clonotype has more than one count but fewer than ten. The rearrangement joins TRBV14 to TRBJ2-5; D is uncertain. Germline CDR1 and CDR2: SGHDN and FVKESK. This CDR3 is 14 amino acids long. V was pared by 4 bases and J by 0 bases, with 9 bases between. The CDR3 loop is CASSPRVYQETQYF. The CDR3 nucleotides are TGTGCCAGCAGCCCGCGCGTCTACCAAGAGACCCAGTACTTC. Using reference TRBV14 and TRBJ2-5 for the parts outside the CDR3, the full variable domain is EAGVTQFPSHSVIEKGQTVTLRCDPISGHDNLYWYRRVMGKEIKFLLHFVKESKQDESGMPNNRFLAERTGGTYSTLKVQPAELEDSGVYFCASSPRVYQETQYFGPGTRLLVL.

This clonotype was found once. V is TRBV10-2 and J is TRBJ2-1; 11 nucleotides line up with TRBD2. The CDR3 runs to 16 residues. From germline, CDR1 is WSHSY and CDR2 SAAADI. The V gene end was trimmed by 1 base and the J gene end by 4 bases; junction bases not matched to a gene: 3. This chain's CDR3 is CASSEFSGGAYNEQFF. The DNA for the CDR3 is TGCGCCAGCAGTGAGTTTAGCGGGGGGGCATACAATGAGCAGTTCTTC.

This clonotype showed up just a few times. This sequence joins TRBV6-2 or TRBV6-3 and TRBJ2-6; D ambiguous. The length of the CDR3 is 16 residues. Germline-derived CDR1 and CDR2 are MNHEY and SVGEGT. V gave up 7 bases and J gave up 1 base, with 14 bases separating them. The CDR3 region is CASIAGPESGANVLTF. DNA for the CDR3: TGTGCCAGCATAGCCGGCCCAGAATCTGGGGCCAACGTCCTGACTTTC.

This chain joins TRBV7-9 and TRBJ1-1; weak D call: TRBD1 (6 bases). CDR3 length equals 14 residues. Looked up from germline, CDR1 is SEHNR and CDR2 is FQNEAQ (reference sequence). V lost 3 bases to trimming and J lost 5 bases, with 13 bases between them. In nucleotides, the CDR3 is TGTGCCAGCAGCTTGACACAGGGATTAACTGAAGCTTTCTTT. Its translation: CASSLTQGLTEAFF. Using reference TRBV7-9 and TRBJ1-1 for the parts outside the CDR3, the full variable domain is DTGVSQNPRHKITKRGQNVTFRCDPISEHNRLYWYRQTLGQGPEFLTYFQNEAQLEKSRLLSDRFSAERPKGSFSTLEIQRTEQGDSAMYLCASSLTQGLTEAFFGQGTRLTVV.

The chain links TRBV5-1 to TRBJ2-1; a possible D gene is TRBD2 (5 bases). Germline CDR1 reads SGHRS; CDR2 reads YFSETQ. CDR3 size: 15 residues. V was shortened by 3 bases and J by 6 bases, with 16 bases between the two germline ends. The DNA for the CDR3 is TGCGCCAGCAGCTCGACGGGGAGCGCCTTCAATGAGCAGTTCTTC. This translates into CASSSTGSAFNEQFF.